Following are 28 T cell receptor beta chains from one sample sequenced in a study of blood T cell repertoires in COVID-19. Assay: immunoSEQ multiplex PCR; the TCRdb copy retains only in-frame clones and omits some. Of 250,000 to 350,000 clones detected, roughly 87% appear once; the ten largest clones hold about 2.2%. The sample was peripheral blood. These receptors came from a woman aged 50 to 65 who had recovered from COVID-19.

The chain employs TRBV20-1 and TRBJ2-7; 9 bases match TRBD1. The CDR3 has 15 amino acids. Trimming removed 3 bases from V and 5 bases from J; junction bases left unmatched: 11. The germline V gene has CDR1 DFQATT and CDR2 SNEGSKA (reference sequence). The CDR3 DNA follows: TGCAGTGCTAGTCCCGGACAGGGGATTAGGCACGAGCAGTACTTC. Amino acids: CSASPGQGIRHEQYF.

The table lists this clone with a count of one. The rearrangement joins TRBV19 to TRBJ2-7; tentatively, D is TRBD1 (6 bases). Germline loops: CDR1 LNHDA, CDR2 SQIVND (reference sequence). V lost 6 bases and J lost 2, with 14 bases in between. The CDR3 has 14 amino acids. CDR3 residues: CASSPGTPTYEQYF. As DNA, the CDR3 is TGTGCCAGTAGCCCCGGGACACCAACCTACGAGCAGTACTTC.

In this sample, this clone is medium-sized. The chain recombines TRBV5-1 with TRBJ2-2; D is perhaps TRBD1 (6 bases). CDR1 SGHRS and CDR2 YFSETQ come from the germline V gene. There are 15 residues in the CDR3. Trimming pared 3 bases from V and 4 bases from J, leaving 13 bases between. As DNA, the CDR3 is TGCGCCAGCAGCTCCCGCGAGACAGGCACCGGGGAGCTGTTTTTT. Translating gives CASSSRETGTGELFF.

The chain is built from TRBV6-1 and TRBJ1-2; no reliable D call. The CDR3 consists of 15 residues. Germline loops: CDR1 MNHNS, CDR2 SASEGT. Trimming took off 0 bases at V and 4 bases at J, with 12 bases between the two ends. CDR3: CASSEAFAGSYGYTF. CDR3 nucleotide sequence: TGTGCCAGCAGTGAAGCGTTTGCAGGCTCCTATGGCTACACCTTC.

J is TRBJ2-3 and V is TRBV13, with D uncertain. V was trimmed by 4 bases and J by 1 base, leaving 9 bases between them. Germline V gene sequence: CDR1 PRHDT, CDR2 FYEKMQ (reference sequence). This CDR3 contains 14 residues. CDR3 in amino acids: CASSSRRGTDTQYF. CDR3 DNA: TGTGCCAGCAGCTCCCGTAGAGGCACAGATACGCAGTATTTT.

CDR3 nucleotide sequence: TGTGCCAGCAGCCAAGATCGGGGGGCAGGGTATAATTCACCCCTCCACTTT. It specifies CASSQDRGAGYNSPLHF. J is TRBJ1-6 and V is TRBV3-1 (or the pseudogene TRBV3-2); tentatively, D is TRBD1 (6 bases). The CDR3 has 17 residues. Trimming pared 0 bases from V and 4 bases from J, leaving 13 bases between. Germline values: CDR1 LGHDT, CDR2 YNNKEL (reference sequence).

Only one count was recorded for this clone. In nucleotides, the CDR3 is TGTGCCATCGGACTAGCGGGACAGACCACAGATACGCAGTATTTT. It yields the protein CAIGLAGQTTDTQYF. This chain joins TRBV10-3 and TRBJ2-3, with TRBD2 matching over 12 bases. Unmatched junction bases numbered 5, after V lost 8 bases and J lost 2 bases. From germline, CDR1 is ENHRY and CDR2 SYGVKD. This CDR3 comprises 15 residues.

DNA of the CDR3: TGTGCCAGCAGCTCAGACAGGTCCCCTGGCTACACCTTC. Translating gives CASSSDRSPGYTF. The chain uses TRBV7-8 and TRBJ1-2, with TRBD1 as a possible D gene (6 bases). Trimming pared 4 bases from V and 7 bases from J, leaving 13 bases between. The CDR3 runs 13 residues. CDR1 is SGHVS and CDR2 is FQNEAQ in the germline V gene.

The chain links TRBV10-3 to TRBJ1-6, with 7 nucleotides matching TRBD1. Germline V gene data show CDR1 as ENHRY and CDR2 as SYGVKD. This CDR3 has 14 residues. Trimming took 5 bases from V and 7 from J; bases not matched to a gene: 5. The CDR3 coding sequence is TGTGCCATCAGTCTGACAGGGACAAATTCACCCCTCCACTTT. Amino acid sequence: CAISLTGTNSPLHF.

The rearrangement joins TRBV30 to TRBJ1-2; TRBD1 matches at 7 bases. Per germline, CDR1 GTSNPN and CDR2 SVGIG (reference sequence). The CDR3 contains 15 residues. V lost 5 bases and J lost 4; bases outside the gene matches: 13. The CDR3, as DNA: TGTGCCTGGGGGCGTGGGACAGCAGTGTTCTATGGCTACACCTTC. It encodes CAWGRGTAVFYGYTF. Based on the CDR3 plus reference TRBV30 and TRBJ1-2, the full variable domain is SQTIHQWPATLVQPVGSPLSLECTVEGTSNPNLYWYRQAAGRGLQLLFYSVGIGQISSEVPQNLSASRPQDRQFILSSKKLLLSDSGFYLCAWGRGTAVFYGYTFGSGTRLTVV.

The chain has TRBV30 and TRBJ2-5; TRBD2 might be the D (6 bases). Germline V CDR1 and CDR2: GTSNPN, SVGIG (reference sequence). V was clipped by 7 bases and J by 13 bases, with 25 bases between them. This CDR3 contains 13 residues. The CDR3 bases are TGTGCCTTCCCGGGACTGGGATTCTCCCAGTGGTACTTC. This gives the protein CAFPGLGFSQWYF.

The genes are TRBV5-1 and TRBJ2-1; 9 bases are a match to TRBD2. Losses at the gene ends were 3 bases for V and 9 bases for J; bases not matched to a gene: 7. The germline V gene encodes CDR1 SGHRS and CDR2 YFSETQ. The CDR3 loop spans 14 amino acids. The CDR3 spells CASSSGLALGEQFF. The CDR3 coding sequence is TGCGCCAGCAGCTCGGGACTAGCCCTTGGTGAGCAGTTCTTC.

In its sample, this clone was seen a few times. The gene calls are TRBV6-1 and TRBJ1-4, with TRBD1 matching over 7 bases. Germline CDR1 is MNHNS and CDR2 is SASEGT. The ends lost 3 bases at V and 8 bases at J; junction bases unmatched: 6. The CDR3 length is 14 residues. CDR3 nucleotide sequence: TGTGCCAGCAGTGACCGACAGGGACGCGAAAAACTGTTTTTT. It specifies CASSDRQGREKLFF.

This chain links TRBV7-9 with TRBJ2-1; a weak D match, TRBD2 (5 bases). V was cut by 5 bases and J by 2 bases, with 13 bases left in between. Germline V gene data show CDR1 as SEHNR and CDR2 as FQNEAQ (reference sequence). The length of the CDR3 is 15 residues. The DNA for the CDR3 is TGTGCCAGCAGCGAAAGTGAGACTACCTACAATGAGCAGTTCTTC. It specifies CASSESETTYNEQFF.

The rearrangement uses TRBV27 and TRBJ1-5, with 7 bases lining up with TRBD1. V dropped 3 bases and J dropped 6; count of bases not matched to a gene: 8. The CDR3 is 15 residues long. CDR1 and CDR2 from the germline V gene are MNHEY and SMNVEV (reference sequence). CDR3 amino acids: CASSFIGQARQPQHF. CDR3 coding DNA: TGTGCCAGCAGTTTTATAGGACAGGCACGTCAGCCCCAGCATTTT.

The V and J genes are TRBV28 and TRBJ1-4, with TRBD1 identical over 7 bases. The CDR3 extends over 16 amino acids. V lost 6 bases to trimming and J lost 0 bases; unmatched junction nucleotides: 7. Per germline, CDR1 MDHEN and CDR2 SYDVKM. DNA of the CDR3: TGTGCCAGCAGGGAACAGGGGTGGGCAACTAATGAAAAACTGTTTTTT. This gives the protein CASREQGWATNEKLFF.

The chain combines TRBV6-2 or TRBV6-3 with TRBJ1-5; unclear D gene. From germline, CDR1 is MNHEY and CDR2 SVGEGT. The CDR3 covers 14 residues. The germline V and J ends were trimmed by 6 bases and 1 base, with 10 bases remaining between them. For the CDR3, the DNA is TGTGCCAGCAGCCTCCTCGGGAGCAATCAGCCCCAGCATTTT. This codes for CASSLLGSNQPQHF.

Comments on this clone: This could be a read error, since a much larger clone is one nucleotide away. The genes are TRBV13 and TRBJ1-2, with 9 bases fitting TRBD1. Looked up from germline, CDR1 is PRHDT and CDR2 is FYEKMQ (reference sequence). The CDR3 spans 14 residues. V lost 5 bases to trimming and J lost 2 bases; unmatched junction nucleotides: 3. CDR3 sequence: CASSQGQGNYGYTF. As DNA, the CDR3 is TGTGCCAGCAGCCAAGGACAGGGGAACTATGGCTACACCTTC.

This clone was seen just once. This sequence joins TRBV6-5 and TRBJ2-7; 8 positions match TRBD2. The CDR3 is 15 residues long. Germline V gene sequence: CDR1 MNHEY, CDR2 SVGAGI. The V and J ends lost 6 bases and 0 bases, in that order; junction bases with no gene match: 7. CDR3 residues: CASSHQLAVSYEQYF. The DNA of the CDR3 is TGTGCCAGCAGCCACCAACTAGCGGTCTCCTACGAGCAGTACTTC.

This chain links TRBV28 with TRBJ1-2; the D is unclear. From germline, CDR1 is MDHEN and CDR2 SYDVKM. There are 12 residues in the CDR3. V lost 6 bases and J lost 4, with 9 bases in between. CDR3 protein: CASSIQSYGYTF. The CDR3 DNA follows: TGTGCCAGCAGCATACAGAGCTATGGCTACACCTTC.

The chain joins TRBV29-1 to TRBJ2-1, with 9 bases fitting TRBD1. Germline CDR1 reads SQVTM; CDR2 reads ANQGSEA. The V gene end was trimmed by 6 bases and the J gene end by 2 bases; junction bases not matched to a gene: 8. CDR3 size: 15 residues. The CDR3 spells CSVARGQGPYNEQFF. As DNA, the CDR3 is TGCAGCGTCGCCCGGGGACAGGGTCCCTACAATGAGCAGTTCTTC.

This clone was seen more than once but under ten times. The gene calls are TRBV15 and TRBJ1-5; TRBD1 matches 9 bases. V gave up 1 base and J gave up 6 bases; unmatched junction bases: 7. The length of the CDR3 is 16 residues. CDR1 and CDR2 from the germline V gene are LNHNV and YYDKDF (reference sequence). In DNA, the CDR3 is TGTGCCACCAGCAGAGGAGGGACAGGGAGGACTCAGCCCCAGCATTTT. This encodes CATSRGGTGRTQPQHF.

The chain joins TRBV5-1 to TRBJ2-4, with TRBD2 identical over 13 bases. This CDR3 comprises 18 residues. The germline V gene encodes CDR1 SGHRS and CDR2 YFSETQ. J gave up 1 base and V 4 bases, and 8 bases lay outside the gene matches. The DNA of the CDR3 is TGCGCCAGCAGCCCTGGACTAGCGGGAGTTAGGGCCAAAAACATTCAGTACTTC. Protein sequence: CASSPGLAGVRAKNIQYF.

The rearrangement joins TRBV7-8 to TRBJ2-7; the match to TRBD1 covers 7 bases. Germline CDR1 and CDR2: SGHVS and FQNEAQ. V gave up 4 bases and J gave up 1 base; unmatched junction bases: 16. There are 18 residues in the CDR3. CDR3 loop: CASSSGLQDRRLSYEQYF. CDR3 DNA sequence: TGTGCCAGCAGCTCGGGGTTGCAGGACAGGAGATTATCCTACGAGCAGTACTTC.

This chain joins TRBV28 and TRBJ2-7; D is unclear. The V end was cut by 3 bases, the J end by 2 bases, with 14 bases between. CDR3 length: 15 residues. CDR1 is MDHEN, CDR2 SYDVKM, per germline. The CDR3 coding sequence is TGTGCCAGCAGTTTGTTGGGCCCCGAAACCTACGAGCAGTACTTC. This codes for CASSLLGPETYEQYF. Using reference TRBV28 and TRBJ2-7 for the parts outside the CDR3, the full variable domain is DVKVTQSSRYLVKRTGEKVFLECVQDMDHENMFWYRQDPGLGLRLIYFSYDVKMKEKGDIPEGYSVSREKKERFSLILESASTNQTSMYLCASSLLGPETYEQYFGPGTRLTVT.

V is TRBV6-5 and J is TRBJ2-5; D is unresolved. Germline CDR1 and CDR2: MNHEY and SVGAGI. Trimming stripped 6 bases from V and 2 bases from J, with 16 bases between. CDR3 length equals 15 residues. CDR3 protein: CASRPRPELQETQYF. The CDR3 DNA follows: TGTGCCAGCAGGCCGCGCCCGGAGCTACAAGAGACCCAGTACTTC.

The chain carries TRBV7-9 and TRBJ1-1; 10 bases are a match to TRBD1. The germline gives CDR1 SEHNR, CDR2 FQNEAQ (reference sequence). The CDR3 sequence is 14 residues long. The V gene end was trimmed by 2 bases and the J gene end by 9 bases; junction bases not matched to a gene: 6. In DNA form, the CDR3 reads TGTGCCAGCAGCTTACCGGGACAGGGGACGCAAGCTTTCTTT. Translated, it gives CASSLPGQGTQAFF.

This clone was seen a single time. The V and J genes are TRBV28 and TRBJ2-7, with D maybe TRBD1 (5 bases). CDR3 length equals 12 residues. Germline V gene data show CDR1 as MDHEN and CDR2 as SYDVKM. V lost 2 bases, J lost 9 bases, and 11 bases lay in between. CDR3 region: CASSLGKGLQYF. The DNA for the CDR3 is TGTGCCAGCAGTTTAGGGAAGGGGCTGCAGTACTTC.